Listed below are T cell receptor beta chains from one sample, sequenced in a study of T cell responses to AZD1222 COVID-19 vaccine. Data came from immunoSEQ multiplex PCR; TCRdb stores just in-frame clones and leaves some out. The table has 250,000 or so clones, just over 90% seen once. Material: peripheral blood, obtained on day 0 of AZD1222 vaccination. The receptors derive from an adult in good health. Both conserved end residues are part of each CDR3. The D gene is left open where the match is weak. Some rows mark clone size as missing; the rest say once, few, many or name a class of expanded clone.

clone size | J gene | V gene | D gene | CDR3 protein | CDR3 DNA
. | TRBJ1-6 | TRBV3-1/TRBV3-2 | TRBD1 | CASSQGRTGASPLHF | TGTGCCAGCAGCCAAGGTCGGACAGGGGCTTCACCCCTCCACTTT
. | TRBJ2-3 | TRBV6-2/TRBV6-3 | TRBD2 | CASSYSSGEGTDTQYF | TGTGCCAGCAGTTACTCGAGCGGGGAAGGGACAGATACGCAGTATTTT
. | TRBJ1-1 | TRBV27 | . | CASAARESTEAFF | TGTGCCAGCGCTGCCCGGGAGAGCACTGAAGCTTTCTTT
. | TRBJ2-7 | TRBV28 | . | CASSLQGSGEQYF | TGTGCCAGCAGTCTGCAGGGAAGCGGCGAGCAGTACTTC
. | TRBJ2-1 | TRBV29-1 | . | CSVAGRAYNEQFF | TGCAGCGTCGCCGGGAGAGCCTACAATGAGCAGTTCTTC
. | TRBJ1-4 | TRBV20-1 | . | CSVPKLFF | TGCAGTGTGCCAAAACTGTTTTTT
. | TRBJ1-1 | TRBV29-1 | . | CSGNGGVNTEAFF | TGCAGCGGTAATGGGGGGGTGAACACTGAAGCTTTCTTT
few | TRBJ1-1 | TRBV7-2 | . | CASSMLGSAFF | TGTGCCAGCAGCATGCTTGGAAGCGCTTTCTTT
. | TRBJ1-5 | TRBV4-1 | . | CASSRVVNQPQHF | TGCGCCAGCAGCCGAGTAGTGAATCAGCCCCAGCATTTT
. | TRBJ2-7 | TRBV18 | . | CASSTRRRGDEQYF | TGTGCCAGCTCAACGCGACGGAGGGGGGACGAGCAGTACTTC
. | TRBJ2-1 | TRBV11-3 | TRBD2 | CASSQRVGTSIHNEQFF | TGTGCCAGCAGCCAAAGAGTGGGGACTAGTATCCACAATGAGCAGTTCTTC
. | TRBJ2-1 | TRBV9 | . | CASGDRDNEQFF | TGTGCCAGCGGAGACAGAGACAATGAGCAGTTCTTC
. | TRBJ2-3 | TRBV5-4 | TRBD2 | CASSLSGGGITDTQYF | TGTGCCAGCAGCTTGAGCGGGGGGGGGATCACAGATACGCAGTATTTT
. | TRBJ2-2 | TRBV7-9 | TRBD1 | CASSQDRGSYGELFF | TGTGCCAGCAGCCAAGACAGGGGTAGTTACGGGGAGCTGTTTTTT
. | TRBJ2-1 | TRBV24-1 | . | CATSDFGSSSYNEQFF | TGTGCCACCAGTGATTTCGGCTCGAGCTCCTACAATGAGCAGTTCTTC
. | TRBJ1-1 | TRBV13 | . | CASSPRGRVQGSGTEAFF | TGTGCCAGCAGCCCCAGGGGCCGGGTTCAGGGGTCGGGCACTGAAGCTTTCTTT
. | TRBJ2-2 | TRBV28 | . | CASTQLAGRVTGELFF | TGTGCCAGCACCCAGCTAGCCGGCCGGGTTACCGGGGAGCTGTTTTTT
. | TRBJ1-1 | TRBV2 | . | CASSEGIGEAFF | TGTGCCAGCAGTGAAGGGATAGGTGAAGCTTTCTTT
. | TRBJ2-5 | TRBV5-6 | . | CASSLLVTVPETQYF | TGTGCCAGCAGCTTGCTTGTGACAGTCCCGGAGACCCAGTACTTC
. | TRBJ1-1 | TRBV18 | . | CASSPRTRGNTEAFF | TGTGCCAGCTCACCACGTACGAGGGGTAACACTGAAGCTTTCTTT
. | TRBJ2-3 | TRBV2 | . | CATGPMVDTQYF | TGTGCCACGGGACCTATGGTAGATACGCAGTATTTT
. | TRBJ1-1 | TRBV2 | . | CASRVIRGRTEAFF | TGTGCCAGCAGGGTTATTAGGGGGAGAACTGAAGCTTTCTTT
few | TRBJ2-7 | TRBV20-1 | TRBD2 | CSASRPGLAGLKISYEQYF | TGCAGTGCTAGTAGACCCGGACTAGCGGGACTTAAGATATCCTACGAGCAGTACTTC
. | TRBJ2-7 | TRBV5-4 | . | CASSSRTGGTYEQYF | TGTGCCAGCAGCTCAAGGACGGGCGGAACCTACGAGCAGTACTTC
. | TRBJ1-1 | TRBV28 | TRBD1 | CASSSGQGTEAFF | TGTGCCAGCAGTTCCGGACAGGGGACTGAAGCTTTCTTT
. | TRBJ2-5 | TRBV18 | . | CASSPLETAETQYF | TGTGCCAGCTCACCACTGGAGACAGCTGAGACCCAGTACTTC
once | TRBJ1-2 | TRBV18 | . | CASSPLGGRGTLGGYTF | TGTGCCAGCTCACCCCTCGGGGGCCGGGGGACCCTAGGAGGCTACACCTTC
. | TRBJ2-4 | TRBV15 | . | CATSRDLPGPKSKNIQYF | TGTGCCACCAGCAGAGATCTCCCGGGCCCAAAATCCAAAAACATTCAGTACTTC
. | TRBJ1-3 | TRBV3-1/TRBV3-2 | . | CASSQNRNTIYF | TGTGCCAGCAGCCAGAATAGAAACACCATATATTTT
. | TRBJ1-2 | TRBV7-3 | TRBD1 | CASSLGTAEGYTF | TGTGCCAGCAGCCTAGGGACAGCGGAGGGCTACACCTTC
. | TRBJ2-1 | TRBV2 | . | CASKAPGNEQFF | TGTGCCAGCAAGGCCCCAGGGAATGAGCAGTTCTTC
. | TRBJ2-1 | TRBV9 | . | CASSDGEGGPNEQFF | TGTGCCAGCAGCGATGGGGAGGGGGGCCCCAATGAGCAGTTCTTC
. | TRBJ1-5 | TRBV2 | . | CASTLFSWGNQPQHF | TGTGCCAGCACCCTTTTTAGTTGGGGCAATCAGCCCCAGCATTTT
. | TRBJ2-7 | TRBV12-3/TRBV12-4 | . | CASSWDLTYEQYF | TGTGCCAGCAGTTGGGACCTAACCTACGAGCAGTACTTC
. | TRBJ1-3 | TRBV7-6 | TRBD1 | CASSREDREGNTIYF | TGTGCCAGCAGCCGGGAGGACAGGGAAGGAAACACCATATATTTT
. | TRBJ2-3 | TRBV7-2 | . | CASSLARGTGTDTQYF | TGTGCCAGCAGCTTAGCCCGGGGAACTGGCACAGATACGCAGTATTTT
once | TRBJ2-4 | TRBV15 | . | CATSRDWGLENIQYF | TGTGCCACCAGCAGAGATTGGGGGCTAGAAAACATTCAGTACTTC
. | TRBJ2-1 | TRBV5-1 | . | CASSLKHNEQFF | TGCGCCAGCAGCTTGAAACACAATGAGCAGTTCTTC
. | TRBJ1-1 | TRBV4-1 | . | CASSQDFRAEEAFF | TGCGCCAGCAGCCAAGATTTTAGGGCCGAAGAAGCTTTCTTT
. | TRBJ1-1 | TRBV6-5 | . | CASAPGMNTEAFF | TGTGCCAGCGCCCCGGGAATGAACACTGAAGCTTTCTTT
. | TRBJ2-2 | TRBV5-1 | . | CASSFEAGELFF | TGCGCCAGCAGCTTTGAGGCCGGGGAGCTGTTTTTT
. | TRBJ2-7 | TRBV12-1 | . | CASSLGLAGGPQHEQYF | TGTGCCAGCAGCTTGGGACTAGCGGGGGGGCCGCAACACGAGCAGTACTTC
. | TRBJ2-5 | TRBV7-9 | . | CASSLEVETQYF | TGTGCCAGCAGCTTAGAGGTCGAGACCCAGTACTTC
once | TRBJ1-3 | TRBV18 | . | CASSPRLGPPSGNTIYF | TGTGCCAGCTCACCACGTTTAGGGCCCCCCTCTGGAAACACCATATATTTT
once | TRBJ1-1 | TRBV28 | . | CASMRDTEAFF | TGTGCCAGCATGAGAGACACTGAAGCTTTCTTT
. | TRBJ2-1 | TRBV7-2 | TRBD1 | CASRNTGGSYNEQFF | TGTGCCAGCAGGAACACAGGGGGGTCCTACAATGAGCAGTTCTTC
. | TRBJ1-2 | TRBV5-6 | . | CASNLAGGKSYTF | TGTGCCAGCAACCTCGCGGGGGGCAAGAGCTACACCTTC
. | TRBJ1-1 | TRBV5-6 | . | CASSFPDRSGNTEAFF | TGTGCCAGCAGCTTCCCGGACAGATCGGGAAACACTGAAGCTTTCTTT
once | TRBJ1-2 | TRBV25-1 | . | CASSDQGYGYTF | TGTGCCAGCAGTGATCAGGGCTATGGCTACACCTTC